The present T cell receptor (beta chain) was sequenced within a study of blood T cell repertoires in COVID-19. Study-level background: Some COVID-19 samples were acute and others convalescent; all came from the United States, Italy and Spain. PBMCs, B-cell-depleted T cells, or T cells were the source of the cDNA or gDNA that made up the material.

V was shortened by 6 bases and J by 5 bases, with 12 bases between the two germline ends. This CDR3 is built from 12 residues. In germline, CDR1 is SQVTM, CDR2 ANQGSEA. In the original analysis: Scientists estimated how many nucleated cells there were by amplifying reference gene primers. The protocol was immunoSEQ multiplex PCR, while the TCRdb copy is restricted to in-frame clones and leaves out a portion. V, J and clone size were drawn from that table, and D and trimming were deduced from the DNA. The sample lists roughly 100,000 clones, around nine tenths occurring once. This clone was observed a single time.

The chain employs TRBV29-1 and TRBJ2-3; D not certain. The sample consisted of peripheral blood. This sequence was found in a woman in her forties or fifties in a cohort sampled during active COVID-19. The chain's CDR3 is CSVTFRVDTQYF. Here the CDR3 DNA reads TGCAGCGTCACCTTCCGGGTAGATACGCAGTATTTT.